These 11 T cell receptor beta chains share one sample of origin, sequenced in a study of response to subunit inactivated influenza vaccine. Each CDR3 protein gets one entry after TCRdb re-called the RT-PCR reads with MiXCR. The data hold roughly 760,000 distinct CDR3 sequences, with less than 25% observed a single time. The starting material was PBMCs from blood, obtained around 5 days after vaccination. These receptors all stem from a man aged 45-65 years who received an inactivated influenza vaccine.

This clonotype was counted only a few times. The CDR3 reads CASSKQGAGANVLTF. The CDR3 DNA reads TGTGCCAGCAGTAAACAGGGGGCTGGGGCCAACGTCCTGACTTTC. The V gene is TRBV6-1, the J gene TRBJ2-6; TRBD1 matches at 8 bases. Germline loops: CDR1 MNHNS, CDR2 SASEGT. The CDR3 runs 15 residues. Germline trimming cut 5 bases from V and 2 bases from J; bases unmatched to any gene: 2.

This clonotype was seen a handful of times. The gene calls are TRBV12-3 or TRBV12-4 and TRBJ1-2; TRBD1 matches 9 bases. The CDR3 loop spans 15 amino acids. With V trimmed by 5 bases and J by 7 bases, 11 bases remained unmatched. CDR3 protein: CASSLKGTGKSGYTF. The CDR3 DNA sequence: TGTGCCAGCAGTCTCAAAGGGACAGGGAAGTCTGGCTACACCTTC.

In its sample, this clonotype was seen many times. CDR3 sequence (DNA): TGCAGTGCTAGAGATTTTAGCCACAGCAATCAGCCCCAGCATTTT. It codes for CSARDFSHSNQPQHF. The rearrangement joins TRBV20-1 to TRBJ1-5; D ambiguous. CDR3 length equals 15 residues. Germline-derived CDR1 and CDR2 are DFQATT and SNEGSKA (reference sequence). V was pared by 0 bases and J by 1 base, with 10 bases between.

As regards this clonotype: Its ends do not fully match the called genes, so a read error is possible. This rearrangement joins TRBV12-3 or TRBV12-4 to TRBJ1-5; 9 bases agree with TRBD1. The CDR3 length is 18 residues. CDR3 coding DNA: TGTACCAGCAGTTTAGGTAATTTAGGGACAGGGAACAATCAGCCCCAGCATTTT. As protein: CTSSLGNLGTGNNQPQHF.

This chain uses TRBV11-2 with TRBJ2-2, with D perhaps given as TRBD1 or TRBD2 (5 bases each). This CDR3 is built from 18 residues. V was cut by 2 bases and J by 7 bases, with 23 bases left in between. Per the germline V gene, CDR1 is SGHAT and CDR2 is FQNNGV. CDR3 sequence: CASSLRTGTLSESGELFF. CDR3 in DNA: TGTGCCAGCAGCTTAAGAACCGGGACCCTCAGTGAGAGCGGGGAGCTGTTTTTT.

The chain couples TRBV11-2 to TRBJ2-1; 10 positions match TRBD2. CDR1 and CDR2 (germline): SGHAT, FQNNGV. The CDR3 extends over 18 amino acids. V was pared by 1 base and J by 0 bases, with 6 bases of the junction left unmatched. In nucleotides, the CDR3 is TGTGCCAGCAGCTTAGTAGCGGGGGGACCAAACTCCTACAATGAGCAGTTCTTC. This gives the protein CASSLVAGGPNSYNEQFF.

The chain has TRBV27 and TRBJ2-1; D is possibly TRBD2 (6 bases). There are 16 residues in the CDR3. V was cut by 7 bases and J by 2 bases, with 18 bases left in between. Germline V gene data show CDR1 as MNHEY and CDR2 as SMNVEV (reference sequence). CDR3 nucleotide sequence: TGTGCCAGCACCCCACCGGGTGGCGGGGCCTACAATGAGCAGTTCTTC. Translating it yields CASTPPGGGAYNEQFF.

CDR3 sequence reads: CASSPYSGSNQPQHF. CDR3 in DNA: TGTGCCAGCAGTCCCTATTCTGGGAGCAATCAGCCCCAGCATTTT. The chain links TRBV12-3 or TRBV12-4 to TRBJ1-5; D is uncertain. The ends were cut back, 5 bases at V and 1 base at J, with 12 bases in the middle. This CDR3 region has 15 residues.

This clonotype was seen many times. V is TRBV5-1 and J is TRBJ2-5; tentatively, D is TRBD1 (6 bases). Germline CDR1 and CDR2: SGHRS and YFSETQ. Deletions cut 4 bases from V and 5 bases from J, with 15 bases between. CDR3 length equals 14 residues. This CDR3 reads CASSLGQRAETQYF. CDR3 nucleotides: TGCGCCAGCAGCCTAGGACAGAGAGCGGAGACCCAGTACTTC.

This clonotype was counted a few times. The J gene is TRBJ2-5, the V gene TRBV15; 9 nucleotides line up with TRBD2. V lost 0 bases and J lost 2; bases outside the gene matches: 7. This CDR3 spans 17 amino acids. Germline CDR1 LNHNV, CDR2 YYDKDF (reference sequence). In DNA, the CDR3 is TGTGCCACCAGCAGAGAGCGGGAGGGCCCCAAACAAGAGACCCAGTACTTC. The encoded protein is CATSREREGPKQETQYF.

The sample holds a few counts of this clonotype. The rearrangement uses TRBV6-2 or TRBV6-3 and TRBJ2-1; 12 nucleotides agree with TRBD2. V was clipped by 9 bases and J by 4 bases; unmatched bases: 13. The germline V gene has CDR1 MNHEY and CDR2 SVGEGT. This CDR3 is built from 17 residues. CDR3 sequence reads: CASLKVDGLAGYNEQFF. CDR3 coding DNA: TGTGCCAGTTTGAAAGTAGACGGACTAGCGGGATACAATGAGCAGTTCTTC.